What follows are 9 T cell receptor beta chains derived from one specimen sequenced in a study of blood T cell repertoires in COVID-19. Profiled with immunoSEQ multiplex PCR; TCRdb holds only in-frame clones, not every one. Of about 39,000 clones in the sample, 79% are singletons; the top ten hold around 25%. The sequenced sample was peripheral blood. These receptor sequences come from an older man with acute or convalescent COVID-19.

CDR3 in DNA: TGTGCCAGTAGTATAGATCGGCAGACTTATCAGCCCCAGCATTTT. Protein product: CASSIDRQTYQPQHF. This rearrangement joins TRBV19 to TRBJ1-5; no firm D call. The V gene's germline CDR1 is LNHDA and CDR2 SQIVND (reference sequence). V was trimmed by 0 bases and J by 5 bases, leaving 11 bases between them. The CDR3 has 15 amino acids.

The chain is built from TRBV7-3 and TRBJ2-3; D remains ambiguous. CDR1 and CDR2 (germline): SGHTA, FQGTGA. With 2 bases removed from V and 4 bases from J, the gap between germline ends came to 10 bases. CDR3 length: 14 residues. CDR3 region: CASSLGFQADTQYF. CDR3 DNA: TGTGCCAGCAGCTTAGGTTTTCAGGCAGATACGCAGTATTTT.

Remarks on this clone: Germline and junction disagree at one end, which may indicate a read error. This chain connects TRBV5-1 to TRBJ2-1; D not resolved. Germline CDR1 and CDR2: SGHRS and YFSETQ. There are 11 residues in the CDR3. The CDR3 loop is CASTQNNEQFF. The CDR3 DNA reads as TGCGCCAGCACCCAAAACAACGAGCAGTTCTTC. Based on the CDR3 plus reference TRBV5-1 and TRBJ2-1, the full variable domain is KAGVTQTPRYLIKTRGQQVTLSCSPISGHRSVSWYQQTPGQGLQFLFEYFSETQRNKGNFPGRFSGRQFSNSRSEMNVSTLELGDSALYLCASTQNNEQFFGPGTRLTVL.

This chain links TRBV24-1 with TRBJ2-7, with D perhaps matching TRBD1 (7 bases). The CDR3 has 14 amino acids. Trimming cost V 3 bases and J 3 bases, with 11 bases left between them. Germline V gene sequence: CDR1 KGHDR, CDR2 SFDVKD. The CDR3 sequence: CATSDQGGSYEQYF. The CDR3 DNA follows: TGTGCCACCAGTGATCAGGGGGGCAGCTACGAGCAGTACTTC.

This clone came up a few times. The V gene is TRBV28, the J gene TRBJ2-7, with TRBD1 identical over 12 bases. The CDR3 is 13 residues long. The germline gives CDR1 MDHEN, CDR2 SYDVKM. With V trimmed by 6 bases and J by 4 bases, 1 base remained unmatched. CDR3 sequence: CASRGQGAYEQYF. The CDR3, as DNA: TGTGCCAGCAGGGGACAGGGGGCTTACGAGCAGTACTTC.

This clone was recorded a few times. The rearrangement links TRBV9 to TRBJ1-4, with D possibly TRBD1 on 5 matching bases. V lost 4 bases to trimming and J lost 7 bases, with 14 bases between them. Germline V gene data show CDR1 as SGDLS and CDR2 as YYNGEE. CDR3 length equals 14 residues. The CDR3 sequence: CASSPGGASEKLFF. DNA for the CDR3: TGTGCCAGCAGCCCAGGCGGGGCGAGTGAAAAACTGTTTTTT.

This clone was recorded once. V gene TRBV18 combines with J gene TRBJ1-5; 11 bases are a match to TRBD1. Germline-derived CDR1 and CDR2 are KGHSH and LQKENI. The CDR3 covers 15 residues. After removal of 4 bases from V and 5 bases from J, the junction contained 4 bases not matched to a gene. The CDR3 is CASSLRGQGDQPQHF. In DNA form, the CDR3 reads TGTGCCAGCTCACTCCGGGGACAGGGGGATCAGCCCCAGCATTTT.

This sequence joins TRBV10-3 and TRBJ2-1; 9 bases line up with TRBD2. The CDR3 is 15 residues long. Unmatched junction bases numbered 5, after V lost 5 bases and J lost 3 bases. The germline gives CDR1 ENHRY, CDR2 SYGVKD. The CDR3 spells CAISTSGRNYNEQFF. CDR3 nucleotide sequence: TGTGCCATCAGTACAAGCGGGAGGAACTACAATGAGCAGTTCTTC.

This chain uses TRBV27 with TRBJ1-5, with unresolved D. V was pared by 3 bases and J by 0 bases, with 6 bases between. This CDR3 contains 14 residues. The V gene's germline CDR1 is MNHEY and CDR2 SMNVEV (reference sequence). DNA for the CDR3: TGTGCCAGCAGTTTCCGGGATAGCAATCAGCCCCAGCATTTT. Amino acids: CASSFRDSNQPQHF.